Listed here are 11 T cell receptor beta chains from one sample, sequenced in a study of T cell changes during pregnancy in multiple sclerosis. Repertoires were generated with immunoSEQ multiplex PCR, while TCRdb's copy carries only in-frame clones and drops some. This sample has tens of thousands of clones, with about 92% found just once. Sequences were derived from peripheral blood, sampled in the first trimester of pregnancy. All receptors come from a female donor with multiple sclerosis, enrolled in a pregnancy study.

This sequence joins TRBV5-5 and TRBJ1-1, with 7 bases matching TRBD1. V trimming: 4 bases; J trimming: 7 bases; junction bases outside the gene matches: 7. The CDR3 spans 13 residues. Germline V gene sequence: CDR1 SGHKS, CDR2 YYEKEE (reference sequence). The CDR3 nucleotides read TGTGCCAGCAGCCAGACAGGGCTTAATGAAGCTTTCTTT. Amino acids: CASSQTGLNEAFF.

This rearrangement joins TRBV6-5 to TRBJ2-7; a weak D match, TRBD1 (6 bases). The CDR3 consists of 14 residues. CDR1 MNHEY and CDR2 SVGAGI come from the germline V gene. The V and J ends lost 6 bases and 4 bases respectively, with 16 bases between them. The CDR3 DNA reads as TGTGCCAGCAGGCACCCCAGGGGCGGGTACGAGCAGTACTTC. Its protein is CASRHPRGGYEQYF.

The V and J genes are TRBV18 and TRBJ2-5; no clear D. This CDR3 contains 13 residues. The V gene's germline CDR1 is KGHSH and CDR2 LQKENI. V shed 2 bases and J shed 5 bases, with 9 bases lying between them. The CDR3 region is CASSPEIYETQYF. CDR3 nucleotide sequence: TGTGCCAGCTCACCAGAGATTTATGAGACCCAGTACTTC.

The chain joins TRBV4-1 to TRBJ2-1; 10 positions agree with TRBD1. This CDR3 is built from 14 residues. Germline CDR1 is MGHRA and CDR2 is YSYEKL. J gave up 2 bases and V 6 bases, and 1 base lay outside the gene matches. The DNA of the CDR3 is TGCGCCAGCAGGGGACAGGGGCCCTACAATGAGCAGTTCTTC. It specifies CASRGQGPYNEQFF.

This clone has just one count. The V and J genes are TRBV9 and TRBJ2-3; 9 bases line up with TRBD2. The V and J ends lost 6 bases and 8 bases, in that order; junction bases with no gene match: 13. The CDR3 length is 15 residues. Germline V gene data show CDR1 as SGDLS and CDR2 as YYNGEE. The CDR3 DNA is TGTGCCAGCACATGGGGGCGGGAGGGCCGAGGTACGCAGTATTTT. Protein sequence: CASTWGREGRGTQYF.

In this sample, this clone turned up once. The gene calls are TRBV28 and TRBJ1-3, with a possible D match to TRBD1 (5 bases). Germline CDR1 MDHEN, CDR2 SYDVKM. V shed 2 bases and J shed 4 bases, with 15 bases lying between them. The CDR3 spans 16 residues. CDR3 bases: TGTGCCAGCAGTTTAATCGTAGGGGCAGGGGGAAACACCATATATTTT. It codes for CASSLIVGAGGNTIYF.

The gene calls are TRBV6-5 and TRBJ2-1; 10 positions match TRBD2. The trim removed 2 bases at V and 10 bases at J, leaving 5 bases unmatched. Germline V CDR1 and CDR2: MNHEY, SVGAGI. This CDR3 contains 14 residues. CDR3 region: CASSYNVAGGEQFF. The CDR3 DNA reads TGTGCCAGCAGTTACAACGTAGCGGGAGGAGAGCAGTTCTTC.

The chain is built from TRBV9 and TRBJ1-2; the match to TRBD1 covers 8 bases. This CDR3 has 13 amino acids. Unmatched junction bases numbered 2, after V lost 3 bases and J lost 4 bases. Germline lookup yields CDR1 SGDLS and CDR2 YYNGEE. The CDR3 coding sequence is TGTGCCAGCAGCGAAGGGACAGGCTATGGCTACACCTTC. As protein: CASSEGTGYGYTF.

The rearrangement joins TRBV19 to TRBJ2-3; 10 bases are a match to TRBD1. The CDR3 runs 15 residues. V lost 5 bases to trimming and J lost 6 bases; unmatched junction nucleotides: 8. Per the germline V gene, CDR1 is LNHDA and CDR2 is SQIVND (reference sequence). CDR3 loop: CASSARQGAKDTQYF. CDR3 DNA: TGTGCCAGTAGTGCCAGACAGGGGGCAAAGGATACGCAGTATTTT.

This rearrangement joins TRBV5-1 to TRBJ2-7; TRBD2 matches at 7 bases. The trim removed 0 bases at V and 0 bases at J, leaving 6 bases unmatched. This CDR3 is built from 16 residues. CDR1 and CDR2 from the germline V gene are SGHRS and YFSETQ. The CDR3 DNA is TGCGCCAGCAGCTTGGGTCTAGCGGCCACCTCCTACGAGCAGTACTTC. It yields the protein CASSLGLAATSYEQYF.

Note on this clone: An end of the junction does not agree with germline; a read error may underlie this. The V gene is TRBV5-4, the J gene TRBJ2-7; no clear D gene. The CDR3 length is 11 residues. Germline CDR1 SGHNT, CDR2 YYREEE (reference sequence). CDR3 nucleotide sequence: TGTGCCAGCAGCTTGTCCTCCGAGCAGTACTTC. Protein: CASSLSSEQYF. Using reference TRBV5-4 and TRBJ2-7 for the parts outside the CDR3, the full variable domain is ETGVTQSPTHLIKTRGQQVTLRCSSQSGHNTVSWYQQALGQGPQFIFQYYREEENGRGNFPPRFSGLQFPNYSSELNVNALELDDSALYLCASSLSSEQYFGPGTRLTVT.